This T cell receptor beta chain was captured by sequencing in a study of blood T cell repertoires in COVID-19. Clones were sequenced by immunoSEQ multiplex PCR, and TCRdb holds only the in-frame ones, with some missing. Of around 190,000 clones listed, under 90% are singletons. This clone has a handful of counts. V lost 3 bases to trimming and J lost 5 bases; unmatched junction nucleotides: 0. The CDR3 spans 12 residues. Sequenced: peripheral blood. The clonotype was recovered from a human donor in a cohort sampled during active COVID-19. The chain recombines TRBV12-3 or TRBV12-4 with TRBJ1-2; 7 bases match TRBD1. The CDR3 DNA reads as TGTGCCAGCAGTTTGGACAGGTATGGCTACACCTTC. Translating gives CASSLDRYGYTF.